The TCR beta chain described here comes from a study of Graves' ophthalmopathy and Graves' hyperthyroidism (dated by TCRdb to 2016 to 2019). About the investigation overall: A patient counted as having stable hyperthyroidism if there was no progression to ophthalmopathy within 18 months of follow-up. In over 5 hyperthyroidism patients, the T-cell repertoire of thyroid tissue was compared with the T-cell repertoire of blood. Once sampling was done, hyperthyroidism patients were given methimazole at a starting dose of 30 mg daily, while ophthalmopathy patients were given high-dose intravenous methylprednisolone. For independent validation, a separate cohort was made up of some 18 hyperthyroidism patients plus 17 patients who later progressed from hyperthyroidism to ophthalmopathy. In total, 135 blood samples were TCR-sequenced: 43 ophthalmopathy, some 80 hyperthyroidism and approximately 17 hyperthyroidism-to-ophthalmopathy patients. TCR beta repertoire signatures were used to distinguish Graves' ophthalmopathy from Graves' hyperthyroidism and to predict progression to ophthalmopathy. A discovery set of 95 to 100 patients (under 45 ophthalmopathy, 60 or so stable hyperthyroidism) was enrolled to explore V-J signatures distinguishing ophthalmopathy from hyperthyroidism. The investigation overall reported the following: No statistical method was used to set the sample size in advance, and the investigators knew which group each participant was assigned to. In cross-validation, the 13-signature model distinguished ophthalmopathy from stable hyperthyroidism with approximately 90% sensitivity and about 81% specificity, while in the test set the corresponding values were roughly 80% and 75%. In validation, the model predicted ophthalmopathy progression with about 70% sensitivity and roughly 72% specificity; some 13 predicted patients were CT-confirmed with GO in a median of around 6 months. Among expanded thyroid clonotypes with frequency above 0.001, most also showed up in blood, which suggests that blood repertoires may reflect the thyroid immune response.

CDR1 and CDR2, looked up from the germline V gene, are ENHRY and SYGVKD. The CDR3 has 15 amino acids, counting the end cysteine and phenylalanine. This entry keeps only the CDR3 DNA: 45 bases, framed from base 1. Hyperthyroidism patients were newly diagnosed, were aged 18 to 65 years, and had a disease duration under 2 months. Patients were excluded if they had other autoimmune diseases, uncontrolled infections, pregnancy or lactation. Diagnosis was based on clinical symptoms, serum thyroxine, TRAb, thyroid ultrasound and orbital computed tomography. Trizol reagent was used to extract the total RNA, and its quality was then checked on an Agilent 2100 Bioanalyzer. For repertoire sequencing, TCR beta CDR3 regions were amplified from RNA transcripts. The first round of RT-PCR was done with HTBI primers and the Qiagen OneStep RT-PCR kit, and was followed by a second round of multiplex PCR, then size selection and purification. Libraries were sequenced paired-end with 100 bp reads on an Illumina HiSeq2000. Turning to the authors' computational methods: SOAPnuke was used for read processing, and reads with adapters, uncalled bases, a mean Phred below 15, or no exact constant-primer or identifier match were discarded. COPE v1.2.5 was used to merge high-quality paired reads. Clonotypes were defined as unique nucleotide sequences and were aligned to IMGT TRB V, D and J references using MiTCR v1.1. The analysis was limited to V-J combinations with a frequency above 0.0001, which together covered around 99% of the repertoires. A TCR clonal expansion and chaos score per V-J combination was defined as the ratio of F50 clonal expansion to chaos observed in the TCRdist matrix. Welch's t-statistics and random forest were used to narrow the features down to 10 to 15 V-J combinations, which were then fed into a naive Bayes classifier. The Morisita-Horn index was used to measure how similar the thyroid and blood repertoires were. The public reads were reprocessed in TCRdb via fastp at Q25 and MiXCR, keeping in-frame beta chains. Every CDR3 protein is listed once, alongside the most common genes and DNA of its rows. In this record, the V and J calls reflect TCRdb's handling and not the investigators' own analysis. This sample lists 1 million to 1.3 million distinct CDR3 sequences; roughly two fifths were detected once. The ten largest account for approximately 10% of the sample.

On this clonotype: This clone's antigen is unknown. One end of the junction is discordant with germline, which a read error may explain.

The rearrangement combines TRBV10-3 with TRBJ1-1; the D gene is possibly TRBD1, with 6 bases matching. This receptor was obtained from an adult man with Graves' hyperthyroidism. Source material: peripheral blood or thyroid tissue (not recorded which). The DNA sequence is TGTGCCAGCAGTGAAGAACCGACAGGTGGCACTGAAGCTTTCTTT. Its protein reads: CASSEEPTGGTEAFF.